Listed below are T cell receptor beta chains from one sample, sequenced in a study of blood T cell repertoires in COVID-19. Profiling relied on immunoSEQ multiplex PCR, and the TCRdb table lists in-frame clones only, not all of them. This table has some 350,000 clones, around 83% appearing once. The sequenced sample was peripheral blood. The receptors here all came from a man aged 25-45 years with active or convalescent COVID-19. Both conserved end residues are part of each CDR3. A D gene is named only where the DNA matches it firmly. The size of a clone is reported for some rows only, either as once, few or many, or as a class for expanded clones.

clone size	V gene	D gene	J gene	CDR3 DNA	CDR3 protein
.	TRBV9	.	TRBJ1-6	TGTGCCAGCAGCGTCCGACAGGATAATTCACCCCTCCACTTT	CASSVRQDNSPLHF
.	TRBV19	TRBD1	TRBJ1-1	TGTGCCAGTATACCGGACAGGGGGGACACTGAAGCTTTCTTT	CASIPDRGDTEAFF
once	TRBV28	TRBD1	TRBJ2-2	TGTGCCAGCAGTTCCCAGACAGGGGGCACCGGGGAGCTGTTTTTT	CASSSQTGGTGELFF
.	TRBV4-3	TRBD2	TRBJ2-2	TGCGCCAGCAGCCAAGGGACTAGCGGGAACACCGGGGAGCTGTTTTTT	CASSQGTSGNTGELFF
.	TRBV7-6	.	TRBJ2-2	TGTGCCAGCAGCATCCGGGGGACGAACACCGGGGAGCTGTTTTTT	CASSIRGTNTGELFF
many	TRBV24-1	.	TRBJ2-7	TGTGCCACCCCCTTGGACAGCCCCTACGAGCAGTACTTC	CATPLDSPYEQYF
.	TRBV20-1	TRBD2	TRBJ2-3	TGCAGTGCTAGTGAGCGGGAGGGAGTGGGCACAGATACGCAGTATTTT	CSASEREGVGTDTQYF
.	TRBV27	TRBD2	TRBJ2-3	TGTGCCAGCAGTTTAATAGCGGGTTCAACAGATACGCAGTATTTT	CASSLIAGSTDTQYF
.	TRBV5-6	.	TRBJ2-5	TGTGCCAGCACCAGTGTAAGGGACTTTGAAGGGACCCAGTACTTC	CASTSVRDFEGTQYF
.	TRBV7-9	TRBD1	TRBJ2-5	TGTGCCATCGGACAGGGGGCCTCACGGACGCAAGAGACCCAGTACTTC	CAIGQGASRTQETQYF
.	TRBV27	.	TRBJ1-6	TGTGCCAGCAGTTTACATCCGGGACTTTCACCCCTCCACTTT	CASSLHPGLSPLHF
.	TRBV29-1	TRBD2	TRBJ2-7	TGCAGCGTTGTAGCGGGAGATAGGTCCTACGAGCAGTACTTC	CSVVAGDRSYEQYF
.	TRBV5-8	.	TRBJ1-1	TGTGCCAGCACCCGATTCAGGGGCGCGAACACTGAAGCTTTCTTT	CASTRFRGANTEAFF
.	TRBV7-9	.	TRBJ2-1	TGTGCCAGCAGCCCGGGGGTGGGGAACAATGAGCAGTTCTTC	CASSPGVGNNEQFF
.	TRBV11-3	.	TRBJ2-7	TGTGCCAGCAGCTTAGGCAGGGGATCCTACGAGCAGTACTTC	CASSLGRGSYEQYF
.	TRBV6-5	TRBD1	TRBJ1-4	TGTGCCAGCAGTCCGGGACAGGATCATGAAAAACTGTTTTTT	CASSPGQDHEKLFF
.	TRBV11-3	TRBD2	TRBJ2-1	TGTGCCAGCAGCTTTGAAGCGGGGGGGTTCAATGAGCAGTTCTTC	CASSFEAGGFNEQFF
.	TRBV19	.	TRBJ2-3	TGTGCCAGTAACGGCGGGTACACAAATACGCAGTATTTT	CASNGGYTNTQYF
.	TRBV29-1	TRBD1	TRBJ1-2	TGCAGCGTGGGACAGGGGGGGGACTATGGCTACACCTTC	CSVGQGGDYGYTF
once	TRBV5-4	.	TRBJ2-7	TGTGCCAGCAGCTTCGGCGGGGCACCCTACGAGCAGTACTTC	CASSFGGAPYEQYF
.	TRBV9	.	TRBJ2-1	TGTGCCAGCAGCGTAGCGAGCTCCTACAATGAGCAGTTCTTC	CASSVASSYNEQFF
.	TRBV15	.	TRBJ2-3	TGTGCCACCAGGAGGAGTTTGAGCCTCTCGGATACGCAGTATTTT	CATRRSLSLSDTQYF
.	TRBV2	TRBD2	TRBJ2-7	TGTGCCAGCAGCTCCATGGGAGCGGGAGTACGTAACGAGCAGTACTTC	CASSSMGAGVRNEQYF
once	TRBV7-2	.	TRBJ1-2	TGTGCCAGCAGTCTCCAACTGCCCTCCGCCGTCTATGGCTACACCTTC	CASSLQLPSAVYGYTF
.	TRBV4-1	.	TRBJ2-7	TGCGCCAGCAGCCAGACTTATTGGGGGGATTACGAGCAGTACTTC	CASSQTYWGDYEQYF
once	TRBV7-2	.	TRBJ2-3	TGTGCCAGCAGCTTAGAAATGTGGAGCCTTAGCACAGATACGCAGTATTTT	CASSLEMWSLSTDTQYF
.	TRBV3-1/TRBV3-2	.	TRBJ1-1	TGTGCCAGCAGCCAAGGAATGGGGGACATCGTTTTT	CASSQGMGDIVF
.	TRBV28	.	TRBJ1-1	TGTACAAGCTCAGCGGGAGTCAACACTGAAGCTTTCTTT	CTSSAGVNTEAFF
.	TRBV30	TRBD1	TRBJ2-5	TGTGCCTGGGGACAGGTACTTCAAGAGACCCAGTACTTC	CAWGQVLQETQYF
once	TRBV5-1	.	TRBJ2-7	TGCGCCAGCAGCCTCTCCTACCTCTACGAGCAGTACTTC	CASSLSYLYEQYF
.	TRBV6-2/TRBV6-3	TRBD2	TRBJ2-7	TGTGCCAGCAGTTACGACGCGGGAGGGTCCGACGAGCAGTACTTC	CASSYDAGGSDEQYF
.	TRBV6-2/TRBV6-3	.	TRBJ2-5	TGTGCCAGCAGTTACGTCCCCCAGGAGACCCAGTACTTC	CASSYVPQETQYF
.	TRBV11-2	.	TRBJ2-7	TGTGCCAGCAGCTCCGAGGGGGGAGGGAATGGCGAGCAGTACTTC	CASSSEGGGNGEQYF
.	TRBV2	.	TRBJ2-1	TGTGCCAGCAGTGATTGGAGGGAGCGGTTTGAGCAGTTCTTC	CASSDWRERFEQFF
.	TRBV12-5	TRBD2	TRBJ2-1	TGTGCTAGTGGTGAGGGGCAAGGGACTAGCGGGCCCTACAATGAGCAGTTCTTC	CASGEGQGTSGPYNEQFF
.	TRBV28	TRBD2	TRBJ2-1	TGTGCCAGCAGACAAAGGGGGACTAGCGGATACAATGAGCAGTTCTTC	CASRQRGTSGYNEQFF
.	TRBV11-3	.	TRBJ2-6	TGTGCCAGCACCCCCAACATACCCTCTGGGGCCAACGTCCTGACTTTC	CASTPNIPSGANVLTF
.	TRBV20-1	.	TRBJ1-1	TGCAGTGCTAGTCCCGCAGGGGTGAACACTGAAGCTTTCTTT	CSASPAGVNTEAFF
.	TRBV19	.	TRBJ1-5	TGTGCCAGTAGTACCCAGTGGAGGAATCAGCCCCAGCATTTT	CASSTQWRNQPQHF
.	TRBV2	TRBD2	TRBJ2-7	TGTGCCAGCAGTGAAGCGCGGCTAGCGGGGAAGTACTTC	CASSEARLAGKYF
.	TRBV25-1	TRBD1	TRBJ1-3	TGTGCCAGCAGTCCGGGACAGCAGAGCTCTGGAAACACCATATATTTT	CASSPGQQSSGNTIYF
.	TRBV11-2	TRBD2	TRBJ2-3	TGTGCCAGCAGCCTCCGACCAGGGCTAGCGGATTACACAGATACGCAGTATTTT	CASSLRPGLADYTDTQYF
once	TRBV9	TRBD2	TRBJ2-2	TGTGCCAGCAGCGCCCACCGGGGGAGGGAGGGCGAAGGCACCGGGGAGCTGTTTTTT	CASSAHRGREGEGTGELFF
.	TRBV19	TRBD1	TRBJ2-3	TGTGCCAGTACTATCGGGACAGGGTTAGATACGCAGTATTTT	CASTIGTGLDTQYF
.	TRBV3-1/TRBV3-2	.	TRBJ1-1	TGTGCCAGCAGCCAAGGAAAGCGTTTGGGGGCAGGAGCTTTCTTT	CASSQGKRLGAGAFF
.	TRBV11-3	.	TRBJ1-5	TGTGCCAGCAGCTTAAACAGGTTCCAGCCCCAGCATTTT	CASSLNRFQPQHF
.	TRBV4-1	.	TRBJ2-3	TGCGCCAGCAGCCAGGCTGGGGCCAGCACAGATACGCAGTATTTT	CASSQAGASTDTQYF
once	TRBV4-1	TRBD2	TRBJ2-1	TGCGCCAGCAGCCAGCGGACTAGCACCCTTGAGCAGTTCTTC	CASSQRTSTLEQFF
.	TRBV7-9	.	TRBJ2-2	TGTGCCAGCAGCGCCCTGGCAAGCGGGGAGCTGTTTTTT	CASSALASGELFF
.	TRBV15	TRBD1	TRBJ1-2	TGTGCCACCAGGGAACAGGGGGACTATGGCTACACCTTC	CATREQGDYGYTF
.	TRBV15	TRBD1	TRBJ2-1	TGTGCCACCAGCAGATCCAGACCGGGACAGGCTTACAATGAGCAGTTCTTC	CATSRSRPGQAYNEQFF
.	TRBV20-1	.	TRBJ1-2	TGCAGTGCTAGTCTCGTAGGGGCGCGTGGCTACACCTTC	CSASLVGARGYTF
.	TRBV5-1	TRBD1	TRBJ1-4	TGCGCCAGCAGCCTGACAGGGGCGATGAATGAAAAACTGTTTTTT	CASSLTGAMNEKLFF
.	TRBV28	TRBD1	TRBJ2-1	TGTGCCAGTCGTCCAGGGGGCTCCTACAATGAGCAGTTCTTC	CASRPGGSYNEQFF
.	TRBV20-1	TRBD1	TRBJ2-7	TGCAGTGCTAGTCGACAGGGGGCCTCCTACGAGCAGTACTTC	CSASRQGASYEQYF
.	TRBV28	.	TRBJ2-7	TGTGCCACCGGGACAAGGGTGTCCGAGCAGTACTTC	CATGTRVSEQYF
.	TRBV6-5	.	TRBJ1-4	TGTGCCAGCAGTTACTCTGGTCCGGGACACAATGAAAAACTGTTTTTT	CASSYSGPGHNEKLFF
.	TRBV2	TRBD2	TRBJ2-7	TGTGCCAGCAGTAAGGGACTACTTACCTACGAGCAGTACTTC	CASSKGLLTYEQYF
.	TRBV19	.	TRBJ2-7	TGTGCCAGTAGTATAGTAACGGGTGTACGGGGGTACGAGCAGTACTTC	CASSIVTGVRGYEQYF
.	TRBV27	.	TRBJ1-2	TGTGCCAGCAGTTTAAGCCCCAGGGGAGTGAATGGCTACACCTTC	CASSLSPRGVNGYTF